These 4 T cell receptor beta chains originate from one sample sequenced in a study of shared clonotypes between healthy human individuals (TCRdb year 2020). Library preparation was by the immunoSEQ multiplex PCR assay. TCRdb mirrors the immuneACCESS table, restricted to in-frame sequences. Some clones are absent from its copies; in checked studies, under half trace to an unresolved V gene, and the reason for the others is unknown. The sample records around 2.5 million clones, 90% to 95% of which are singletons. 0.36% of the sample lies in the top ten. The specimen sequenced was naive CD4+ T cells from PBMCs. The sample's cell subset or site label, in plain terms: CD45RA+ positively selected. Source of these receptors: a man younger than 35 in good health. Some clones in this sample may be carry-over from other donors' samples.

CDR3 region: CASSAGAGPSVETQYF. In DNA form, the CDR3 reads TGTGCCAGCAGCGCAGGAGCGGGACCGAGTGTGGAGACCCAGTACTTC. The chain is built from TRBV9 and TRBJ2-5, with 7 bases matching TRBD2. The CDR3 extends over 16 amino acids. Germline CDR1 SGDLS, CDR2 YYNGEE. Trimming took 3 bases from V and 5 from J; bases not matched to a gene: 13.

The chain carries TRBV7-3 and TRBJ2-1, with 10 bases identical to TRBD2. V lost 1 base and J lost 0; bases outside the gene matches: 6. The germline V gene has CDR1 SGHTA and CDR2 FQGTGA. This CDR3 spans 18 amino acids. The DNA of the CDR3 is TGTGCCAGCAGCTTAAAGGCTAGCGGGGGAAGCTCCTACAATGAGCAGTTCTTC. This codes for CASSLKASGGSSYNEQFF.

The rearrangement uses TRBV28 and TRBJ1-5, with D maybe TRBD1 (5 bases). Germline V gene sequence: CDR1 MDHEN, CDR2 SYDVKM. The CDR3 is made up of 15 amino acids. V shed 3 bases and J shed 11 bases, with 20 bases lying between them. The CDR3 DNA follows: TGTGCCAGCAGTTTTCAGGGCCAGGATTTGGAGGCCCAGCATTTT. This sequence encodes CASSFQGQDLEAQHF.

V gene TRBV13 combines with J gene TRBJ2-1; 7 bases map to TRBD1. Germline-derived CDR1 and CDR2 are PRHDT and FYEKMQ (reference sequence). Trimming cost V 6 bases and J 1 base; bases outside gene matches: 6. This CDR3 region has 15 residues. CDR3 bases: TGTGCCAGCAGACGTACAGGGGAATCCTACAATGAGCAGTTCTTC. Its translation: CASRRTGESYNEQFF.